These 3 T cell receptor beta chains were all obtained from the same sample, sequenced in a study of T cell responses to AZD1222 COVID-19 vaccine. The table came from immunoSEQ multiplex PCR; TCRdb's copy has only in-frame clones and leaves some out. Here the sample spans under 80,000 clones, approximately 90% being singletons. Source: peripheral blood, taken on day 0 of AZD1222 vaccination. The receptors were gathered from an adult in good health.

The chain combines TRBV5-1 with TRBJ2-1; 13 bases map to TRBD2. The germline CDR1 and CDR2 sequences are SGHRS and YFSETQ. The CDR3 has 16 residues. The V gene end was trimmed by 3 bases and the J gene end by 7 bases; junction bases not matched to a gene: 7. The CDR3 sequence is CASSSVLAGGGNEQFF. In DNA, the CDR3 is TGCGCCAGCAGCTCCGTACTAGCGGGAGGGGGGAATGAGCAGTTCTTC.

The V call is TRBV7-9, the J call TRBJ2-7; 8 nucleotides line up with TRBD1. J was trimmed by 1 base and V by 5 bases; bases with no gene match: 7. Germline assignment: CDR1 SEHNR and CDR2 FQNEAQ (reference sequence). This CDR3 comprises 15 residues. In DNA form, the CDR3 reads TGTGCCAGCAGCGATGGACAGGGAATTTCCTACGAGCAGTACTTC. Translating it yields CASSDGQGISYEQYF.

The chain uses TRBV7-9 and TRBJ2-6; D might be TRBD1 or TRBD2, each matching 5 bases. The ends were cut back, 8 bases at V and 3 bases at J, with 17 bases in the middle. The CDR3 has 16 amino acids. From germline, CDR1 is SEHNR and CDR2 FQNEAQ (reference sequence). The CDR3 here is CASFQGRIFGANVLTF. CDR3 DNA sequence: TGTGCCAGCTTCCAGGGACGTATCTTTGGGGCCAACGTCCTGACTTTC.